The sequence of this TCR beta chain was determined in a study of blood T cell repertoires in COVID-19. Study in general: There were acute and convalescent COVID-19 samples, and they came from the United States, Italy and Spain. Sources were T cells, B-cell-depleted T cells, or PBMCs; the material itself was cDNA or gDNA.

Source study methods: Amplified reference gene primers provided the basis for estimating nucleated cell counts. Assay used: immunoSEQ multiplex PCR; TCRdb lists only in-frame clones, some missing. From that table come the V and J calls and clone size; the DNA was used to work out D and trimming. The sample gives tens of thousands of clones, 85% of which show up once; roughly 12% is in the top ten. The germline V gene encodes CDR1 SGHNT and CDR2 YYREEE (reference sequence). Trimming stripped 0 bases from V and 0 bases from J, with 11 bases between. The CDR3 has 16 amino acids. This TCR derives from a human donor in a cohort sampled during active COVID-19. Sequenced input: peripheral blood. The chain is built from TRBV5-4 and TRBJ2-3; D gene ambiguous. CDR3 loop: CASSLGAGTSTDTQYF. For the CDR3, the DNA is TGTGCCAGCAGCTTGGGGGCCGGCACTAGCACAGATACGCAGTATTTT.